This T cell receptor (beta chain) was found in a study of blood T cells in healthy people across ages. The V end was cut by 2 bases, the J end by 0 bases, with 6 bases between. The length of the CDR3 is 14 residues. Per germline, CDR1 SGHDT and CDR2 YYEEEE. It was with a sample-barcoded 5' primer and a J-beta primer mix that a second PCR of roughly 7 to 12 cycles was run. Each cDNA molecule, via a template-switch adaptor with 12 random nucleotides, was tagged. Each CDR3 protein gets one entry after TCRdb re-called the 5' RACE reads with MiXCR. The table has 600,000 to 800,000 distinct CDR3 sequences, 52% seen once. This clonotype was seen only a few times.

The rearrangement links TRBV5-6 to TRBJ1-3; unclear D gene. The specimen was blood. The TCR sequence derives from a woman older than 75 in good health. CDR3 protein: CASSFPASGNTIYF. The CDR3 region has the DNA TGTGCCAGCAGCTTTCCGGCCTCTGGAAACACCATATATTTT.